Each of the 5 T cell receptor beta chains below was sequenced from the same sample in a study. Assay used: immunoSEQ multiplex PCR; TCRdb lists only in-frame clones, some missing. The sample holds approximately 70,000 clones, over 85% seen once. The sequencing input was PBMCs. The receptors were gathered from a man aged 40-49 years with rheumatoid arthritis.

This clone was recorded once. The chain joins TRBV9 to TRBJ1-1; D is ambiguous. Germline values: CDR1 SGDLS, CDR2 YYNGEE. The CDR3 has 15 amino acids. V lost 4 bases and J 3 bases, leaving 16 bases between the germline ends. The CDR3 DNA reads TGTGCCAGCAGCCAGAGCATCAATGTGGACACTGAAGCTTTCTTT. Its protein product is CASSQSINVDTEAFF.

The gene calls are TRBV19 and TRBJ1-6, with no clear D. The germline V gene encodes CDR1 LNHDA and CDR2 SQIVND (reference sequence). The CDR3 runs 15 residues. V gave up 0 bases and J gave up 7 bases, with 10 bases separating them. Here the CDR3 reads CASSIDVAGNSPLHF. Here the CDR3 DNA reads TGTGCCAGTAGTATAGATGTGGCCGGCAATTCACCCCTCCACTTT.

The chain is built from TRBV11-2 and TRBJ1-5; D uncertain. Germline V lookup: CDR1 SGHAT, CDR2 FQNNGV. V was trimmed by 2 bases and J by 8 bases, leaving 10 bases between them. This CDR3 comprises 13 residues. The CDR3 bases are TGTGCCAGCAGCTTAATGTGGGGTGAGCCCCAGCATTTT. Its protein is CASSLMWGEPQHF.

The gene calls are TRBV20-1 and TRBJ1-2; D is undetermined. The V end was cut by 3 bases, the J end by 3 bases, with 2 bases between. The length of the CDR3 is 10 residues. Germline V CDR1 and CDR2: DFQATT, SNEGSKA (reference sequence). CDR3 DNA: TGCAGTGCTAGGGACTATGGCTACACCTTC. It translates to CSARDYGYTF.

This clone was seen a few times. The CDR3 protein is CASSAGIEVRYF. CDR3 nucleotides: TGTGCCAGCAGCGCCGGGATCGAGGTGCGATATTTT. V gene TRBV11-2 combines with J gene TRBJ1-3; D ambiguous. The CDR3 is made up of 12 amino acids. Germline V lookup: CDR1 SGHAT, CDR2 FQNNGV. V lost 5 bases and J lost 15, with 17 bases in between.